This passage covers 24 T cell receptor beta chains from one sample sequenced in a study of blood T cell repertoires in COVID-19. Only in-frame clones appear in the TCRdb table, and some are missing; sequencing was by immunoSEQ multiplex PCR. The sample gives more than 50,000 clones, 90% to 95% of which show up once; more than 3% is in the top ten. The sequenced sample consisted of peripheral blood. The source is a human donor in a cohort sampled during active COVID-19.

The chain is built from TRBV5-5 and TRBJ2-1; TRBD2 matches 11 bases. The CDR3 totals 15 residues. From germline, CDR1 is SGHKS and CDR2 YYEKEE (reference sequence). The V gene end was trimmed by 1 base and the J gene end by 6 bases; junction bases not matched to a gene: 3. For the CDR3, the DNA is TGTGCCAGCAGCTTGTCGACTAGCGGGGTCAATGAGCAGTTCTTC. Protein: CASSLSTSGVNEQFF.

The chain carries TRBV15 and TRBJ1-1; D unclear. Germline V lookup: CDR1 LNHNV, CDR2 YYDKDF (reference sequence). The CDR3 consists of 14 residues. Trimming left V 1 base short and J 4 bases short, with 10 bases between. The CDR3 sequence is CATSRVEVFTEAFF. CDR3 DNA: TGTGCCACCAGCAGAGTCGAGGTTTTCACTGAAGCTTTCTTT.

The chain recombines TRBV5-1 with TRBJ2-3; 7 bases agree with TRBD1. The germline V gene has CDR1 SGHRS and CDR2 YFSETQ. The CDR3 is made up of 15 amino acids. V lost 0 bases to trimming and J lost 3 bases; unmatched junction nucleotides: 4. The CDR3 bases are TGCGCCAGCAGCTTGGTAGGCAGGGGGACAGATACGCAGTATTTT. Translating it yields CASSLVGRGTDTQYF.

V gene TRBV5-8 combines with J gene TRBJ1-2; D is unresolved. Trimming left V 2 bases short and J 0 bases short, with 5 bases between. The length of the CDR3 is 13 residues. Looked up from germline, CDR1 is SGHTS and CDR2 is YDEGEE. CDR3 loop: CASSFYSNYGYTF. The CDR3 DNA sequence: TGTGCCAGCAGCTTCTATTCTAACTATGGCTACACCTTC.

The chain couples TRBV2 to TRBJ2-7; 8 bases align to TRBD2. V shed 4 bases, J shed 3 bases, and the junction held 5 bases outside the gene matches. The CDR3 consists of 14 residues. Germline CDR1 SNHLY, CDR2 FYNNEI. The chain's CDR3 is CASSASSGHYEQYF. The CDR3 DNA follows: TGTGCCAGCAGTGCGTCTAGCGGGCACTACGAGCAGTACTTC.

This chain joins TRBV6-5 and TRBJ1-6; maybe TRBD1 (6 bases). The CDR3 is made up of 15 amino acids. Trimming cost V 7 bases and J 10 bases, with 20 bases left between them. Germline CDR1 MNHEY, CDR2 SVGAGI. For the CDR3, the DNA is TGTGCCAGCATGGAAGGTGTTGTAGGGGGATCACCCCTCCACTTT. Translating gives CASMEGVVGGSPLHF.

CDR3 sequence reads: CASSLDGVGYQPQHF. CDR3 nucleotide sequence: TGTGCCAGCAGCCTAGACGGTGTGGGCTATCAGCCCCAGCATTTT. This chain connects TRBV9 to TRBJ1-5; D is unresolved. This CDR3 region has 15 residues. The V end lost 4 bases, the J end lost 5 bases, and 16 bases lay between the germline ends. Germline CDR1 reads SGDLS; CDR2 reads YYNGEE.

The rearrangement uses TRBV27 and TRBJ1-2, with 7 bases matching TRBD1. There are 16 residues in the CDR3. Per germline, CDR1 MNHEY and CDR2 SMNVEV (reference sequence). With V trimmed by 6 bases and J by 6 bases, 16 bases remained unmatched. The CDR3 DNA sequence: TGTGCCAGCAGGATGACAGGGAATTGGCCTGAAGATGGCTACACCTTC. This codes for CASRMTGNWPEDGYTF.

The chain links TRBV2 to TRBJ2-3, with D maybe TRBD2 (5 bases). The germline V gene encodes CDR1 SNHLY and CDR2 FYNNEI. The CDR3 contains 14 residues. The V and J ends lost 3 bases and 5 bases respectively, with 12 bases between them. In nucleotides, the CDR3 is TGTGCCAGCAGTGAGCGTAACCGGGGAGATACGCAGTATTTT. Translated, it gives CASSERNRGDTQYF.

The chain recombines TRBV12-5 with TRBJ2-7, with 8 bases that match TRBD1. The length of the CDR3 is 17 residues. The trim removed 2 bases at V and 0 bases at J, leaving 9 bases unmatched. Germline loops: CDR1 LGHNT, CDR2 FRNRAP. The CDR3 DNA follows: TGTGCTAGTGGTTTGAAACCCCGGACAGGGCCCTCCTACGAGCAGTACGTC. Translated, it gives CASGLKPRTGPSYEQYV.

The genes are TRBV30 and TRBJ2-3; perhaps TRBD2 as D (5 bases). In germline, CDR1 is GTSNPN, CDR2 SVGIG (reference sequence). The CDR3 spans 14 residues. V was trimmed by 4 bases and J by 2 bases, leaving 13 bases between them. CDR3 sequence (DNA): TGTGCCTGGACCCCGGGGATAACCACAGATACGCAGTATTTT. Residues: CAWTPGITTDTQYF.

The genes are TRBV6-5 and TRBJ1-1, with D perhaps matching TRBD1 (5 bases). Germline V CDR1 and CDR2: MNHEY, SVGAGI. V shed 0 bases and J shed 5 bases, with 13 bases lying between them. The CDR3 spans 15 residues. CDR3 DNA: TGTGCCAGCAGTTACTCGAGTATGGGGGGGACTGAAGCTTTCTTT. It translates to CASSYSSMGGTEAFF.

This chain uses TRBV5-4 with TRBJ2-1, with D tentatively TRBD2 (5 bases). The germline V gene encodes CDR1 SGHNT and CDR2 YYREEE (reference sequence). This CDR3 has 17 amino acids. Deletions cut 4 bases from V and 0 bases from J, with 17 bases between. CDR3 sequence: CASSPLPAGNSYNEQFF. For the CDR3, the DNA is TGTGCCAGCAGCCCGCTCCCCGCGGGCAACTCCTACAATGAGCAGTTCTTC.

The V call is TRBV5-6, the J call TRBJ2-7, with D tentatively TRBD2 (5 bases). Deletions cut 0 bases from V and 2 bases from J, with 12 bases between. The CDR3 spans 15 residues. From germline, CDR1 is SGHDT and CDR2 YYEEEE. The CDR3 region is CASSLVSPGTYEQYF. The CDR3 nucleotides read TGTGCCAGCAGCTTGGTTTCACCGGGAACCTACGAGCAGTACTTC.

The chain combines TRBV7-9 with TRBJ2-1; TRBD2 might be the D (5 bases). The ends were cut back, 1 base at V and 0 bases at J, with 13 bases in the middle. CDR3 length equals 17 residues. Germline V gives CDR1 SEHNR, CDR2 FQNEAQ (reference sequence). CDR3 region: CASSLGFEGISYNEQFF. The CDR3 coding sequence is TGTGCCAGCAGCTTAGGATTTGAGGGAATCTCCTACAATGAGCAGTTCTTC.

This rearrangement joins TRBV5-1 to TRBJ2-7; 8 bases fit TRBD2. Germline V CDR1 and CDR2: SGHRS, YFSETQ. V trimming: 10 bases; J trimming: 1 base; junction bases outside the gene matches: 10. The CDR3 covers 14 residues. The CDR3 loop reads CASNVGGVSYEQYF. The CDR3 region has the DNA TGCGCCTCTAACGTCGGGGGGGTTTCCTACGAGCAGTACTTC.

This chain uses TRBV7-8 with TRBJ2-7, with D possibly matching TRBD2 (6 bases). The germline gives CDR1 SGHVS, CDR2 FQNEAQ. Between the trimmed V and J ends, which lost 5 bases and 4 bases, there was a span of 18 bases. This CDR3 is 15 amino acids long. The CDR3 DNA reads as TGTGCCAGCAGCCCCCTACGGGGACTGACATACGAGCAGTACGTC. It encodes CASSPLRGLTYEQYV.

The J gene is TRBJ2-5, the V gene TRBV11-2; D gene unclear. The CDR3 totals 14 residues. Per germline, CDR1 SGHAT and CDR2 FQNNGV. Trimming shortened V by 4 bases and J by 4 bases, and 13 bases separated the two germline ends. CDR3 amino acids: CASSWSWVRETQYF. CDR3 in DNA: TGTGCCAGCAGCTGGAGTTGGGTTCGAGAGACCCAGTACTTC.

The gene calls are TRBV2 and TRBJ2-2; perhaps TRBD1 as D (6 bases). V was cut by 4 bases and J by 1 base, with 7 bases left in between. The length of the CDR3 is 14 residues. Per germline, CDR1 SNHLY and CDR2 FYNNEI. The CDR3 spells CASSAGQNTGELFF. The CDR3 nucleotides are TGTGCCAGCAGTGCGGGACAGAACACCGGGGAGCTGTTTTTT.

V and J are TRBV19 and TRBJ2-3, with a tentative D call TRBD2 (6 bases). From germline, CDR1 is LNHDA and CDR2 SQIVND (reference sequence). V lost 3 bases, J lost 5 bases, and 9 bases lay in between. The CDR3 sequence is 13 residues long. The CDR3 nucleotides read TGTGCCAGTAGTATTAGGGGAGGAGATACGCAGTATTTT. This translates into CASSIRGGDTQYF.

The chain is built from TRBV23-1 and TRBJ2-7; D is possibly TRBD1 (5 bases). TRBV23-1 is placed among ORFs of uncertain function. The V and J ends lost 2 bases and 5 bases respectively, with 10 bases between them. This CDR3 region has 13 residues. CDR3 sequence (DNA): TGCGCCAGCAGTCAACAGGGTCCGCACGAGCAGTACTTC. Its translation is CASSQQGPHEQYF.

The chain employs TRBV3-1 (or the pseudogene TRBV3-2) and TRBJ2-3, with D possibly being TRBD2 (5 bases). CDR1 is LGHDT, CDR2 YNNKEL, per germline (reference sequence). The CDR3 is made up of 14 amino acids. The V and J ends lost 2 bases and 5 bases respectively, with 11 bases between them. CDR3 residues: CASSQNQLEDTQYF. CDR3 nucleotides: TGTGCCAGCAGCCAAAACCAACTAGAAGATACGCAGTATTTT.

The gene calls are TRBV6-2 or TRBV6-3 and TRBJ1-5; 8 nucleotides line up with TRBD1. The CDR3 length is 20 residues. Germline V gene data show CDR1 as MNHEY and CDR2 as SVGEGT. V lost 4 bases and J lost 1; bases outside the gene matches: 18. DNA of the CDR3: TGTGCCAGCAGTTTCTCCCTGACAGGGGCGCTTCGGGGAAGCAATCAGCCCCAGCATTTT. Translated: CASSFSLTGALRGSNQPQHF.

The chain couples TRBV7-9 to TRBJ2-7, with 9 bases that match TRBD2. This CDR3 is built from 14 residues. The V and J ends lost 5 bases and 2 bases, in that order; junction bases with no gene match: 4. Germline V CDR1 and CDR2: SEHNR, FQNEAQ (reference sequence). CDR3 protein: CASSGLAGAYEQYF. CDR3 sequence (DNA): TGTGCCAGCAGCGGATTAGCGGGGGCCTACGAGCAGTACTTC.